This T cell receptor (beta chain) was sequenced during a study of blood T cells in healthy people across ages. The V gene end was trimmed by 4 bases and the J gene end by 8 bases; junction bases not matched to a gene: 3. Germline V gives CDR1 LGHDT, CDR2 YNNKEL (reference sequence). The CDR3 is 12 residues long. There are many counts of this clonotype. A second PCR of about 7 to 11 cycles used a sample-barcoded 5' primer and a J-beta primer mix. TCRdb reprocessed the 5' RACE reads via MiXCR and lists one record per CDR3 protein. The repertoire includes roughly 640,000 distinct CDR3 sequences, approximately 30% of them detected once, and approximately 14% sits in the top ten.

This clonotype originated in a woman aged 80 or over in good health. V gene TRBV3-1 combines with J gene TRBJ2-3, with 7 bases lining up with TRBD2. The sequenced sample was blood. CDR3 nucleotide sequence: TGTGCCAGCAGCCCATTAGCGGGTACGCAGTATTTT. It codes for CASSPLAGTQYF.